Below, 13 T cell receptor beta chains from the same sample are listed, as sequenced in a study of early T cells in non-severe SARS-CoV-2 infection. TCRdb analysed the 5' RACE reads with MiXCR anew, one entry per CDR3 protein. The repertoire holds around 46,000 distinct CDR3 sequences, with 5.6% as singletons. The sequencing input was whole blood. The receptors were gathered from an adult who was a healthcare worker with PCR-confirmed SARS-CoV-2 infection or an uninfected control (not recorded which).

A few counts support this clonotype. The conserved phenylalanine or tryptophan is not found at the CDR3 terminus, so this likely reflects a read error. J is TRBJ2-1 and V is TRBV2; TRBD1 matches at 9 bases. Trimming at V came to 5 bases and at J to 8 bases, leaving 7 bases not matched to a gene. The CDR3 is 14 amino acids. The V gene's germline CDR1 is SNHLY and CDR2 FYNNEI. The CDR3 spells CASSPGQGIHEQFL. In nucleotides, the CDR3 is TGTGCCAGCAGTCCGGGACAGGGCATACATGAGCAGTTCTTG.

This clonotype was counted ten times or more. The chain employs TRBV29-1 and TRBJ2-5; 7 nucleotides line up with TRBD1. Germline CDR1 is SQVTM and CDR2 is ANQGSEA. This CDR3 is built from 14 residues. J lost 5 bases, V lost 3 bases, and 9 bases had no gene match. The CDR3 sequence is CSVDSTGPRETQYF. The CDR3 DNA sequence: TGCAGCGTTGACTCGACAGGGCCAAGGGAGACCCAGTACTTC.

CDR3 nucleotide sequence: TGTGCCAGCAGGACACTCTACGAGCAGTACTTC. This codes for CASRTLYEQYF. J is TRBJ2-7 and V is TRBV6-1, with D unresolved. The germline CDR1 and CDR2 sequences are MNHNS and SASEGT. This CDR3 has 11 residues. Trimming took 6 bases from V and 3 from J, leaving 6 bases between them.

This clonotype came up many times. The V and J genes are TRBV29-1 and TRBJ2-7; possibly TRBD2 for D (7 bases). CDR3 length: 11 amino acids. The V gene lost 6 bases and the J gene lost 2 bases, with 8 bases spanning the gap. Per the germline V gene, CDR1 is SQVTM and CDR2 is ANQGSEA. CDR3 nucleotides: TGCAGCGTAGGGGGGGCCTACGAGCAGTACTTC. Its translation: CSVGGAYEQYF.

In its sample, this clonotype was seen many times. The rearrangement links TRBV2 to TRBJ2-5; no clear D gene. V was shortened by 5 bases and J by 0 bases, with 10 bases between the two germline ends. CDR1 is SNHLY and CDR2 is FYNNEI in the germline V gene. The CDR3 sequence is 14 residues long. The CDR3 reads CASSLIGNQETQYF. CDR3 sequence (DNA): TGTGCCAGCAGTCTCATCGGTAACCAAGAGACCCAGTACTTC.

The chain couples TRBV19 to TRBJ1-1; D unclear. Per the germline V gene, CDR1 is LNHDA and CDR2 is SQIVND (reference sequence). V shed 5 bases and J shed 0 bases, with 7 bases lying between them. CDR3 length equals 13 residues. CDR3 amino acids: CASSAWMNTEAFF. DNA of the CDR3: TGTGCCAGTAGTGCCTGGATGAACACTGAAGCTTTCTTT.

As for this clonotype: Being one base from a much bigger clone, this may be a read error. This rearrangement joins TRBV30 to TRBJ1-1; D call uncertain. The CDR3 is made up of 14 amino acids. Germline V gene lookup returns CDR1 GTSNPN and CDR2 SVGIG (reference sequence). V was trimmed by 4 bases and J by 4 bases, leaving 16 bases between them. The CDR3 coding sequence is TGTGCCTGGACCCTTTGGGCACCGGGCACTGAAGCTTTCTTT. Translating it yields CAWTLWAPGTEAFF.

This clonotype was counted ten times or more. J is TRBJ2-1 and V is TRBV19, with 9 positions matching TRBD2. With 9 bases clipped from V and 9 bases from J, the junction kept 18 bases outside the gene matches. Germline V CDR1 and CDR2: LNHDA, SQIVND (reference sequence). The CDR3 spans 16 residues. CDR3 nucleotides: TGTGCCAGCAGCCAAGAGCGGGAGGTGTTTTGGACTGAGCAGTTCTTC. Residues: CASSQEREVFWTEQFF.

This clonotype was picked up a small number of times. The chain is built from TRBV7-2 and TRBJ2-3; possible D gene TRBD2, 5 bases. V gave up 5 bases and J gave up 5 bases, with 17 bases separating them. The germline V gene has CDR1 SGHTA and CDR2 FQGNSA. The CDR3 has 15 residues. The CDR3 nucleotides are TGTGCCAGCAGCCAAAGGACTGCCCGGCGAGATACGCAGTATTTT. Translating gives CASSQRTARRDTQYF.

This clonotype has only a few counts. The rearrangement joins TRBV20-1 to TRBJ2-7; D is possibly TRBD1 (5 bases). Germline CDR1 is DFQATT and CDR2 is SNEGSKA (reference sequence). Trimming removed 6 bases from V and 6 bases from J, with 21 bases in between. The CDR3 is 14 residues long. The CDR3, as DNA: TGCAGTGCCGACAGCCCCCTCCATTACGGCGAGCAGTACTTC. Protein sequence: CSADSPLHYGEQYF.

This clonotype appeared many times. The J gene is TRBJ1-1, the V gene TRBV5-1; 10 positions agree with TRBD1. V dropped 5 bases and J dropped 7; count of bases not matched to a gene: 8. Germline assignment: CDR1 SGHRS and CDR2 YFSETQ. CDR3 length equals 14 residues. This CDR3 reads CASSIRQGAVEAFF. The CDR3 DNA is TGCGCCAGCAGTATCAGACAGGGGGCGGTTGAAGCTTTCTTT.

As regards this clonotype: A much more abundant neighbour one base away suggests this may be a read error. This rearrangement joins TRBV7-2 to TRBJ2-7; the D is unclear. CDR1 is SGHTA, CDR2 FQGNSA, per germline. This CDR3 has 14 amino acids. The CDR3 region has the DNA TGTGCCAGCACCTTAGACGGGTCCCTCTACGAGCAGTACTTC. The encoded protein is CASTLDGSLYEQYF.

The CDR3 DNA is TGTGCCAGCAGCCAAGGAGACGCCCAATCCTACGAGCAGTACTTC. It encodes CASSQGDAQSYEQYF. The chain recombines TRBV4-2 with TRBJ2-7; D call uncertain. The V gene lost 1 base and the J gene lost 1 base, with 11 bases spanning the gap. The CDR3 contains 15 residues. Germline lookup yields CDR1 LGHNA and CDR2 YNFKEQ.